These T cell receptor beta chains were read from a single sample in a study of cytomegalovirus exposure and HLA in healthy donors. Using immunoSEQ multiplex PCR, the repertoire was profiled, and TCRdb retains in-frame clones only, with some absent. The repertoire holds around 20,000 clones, with approximately 96% as singletons. The source material was PBMCs. All receptors come from a man aged 25 to 45 in good health and CMV-seropositive. CDR3s include the opening cysteine and the closing phenylalanine or tryptophan. D genes are given only for firm matches. Size tells how often a clone was seen (once, few, many) or the class of an expanded clone, and some rows leave it out.

CDR3 DNA: TGTGCCAGCAGCTTGGCGCTAGCGGGATGGAACTCCTACGAGCAGTACTTC
CDR3 protein: CASSLALAGWNSYEQYF
V gene: TRBV5-5
J gene: TRBJ2-7
D gene: TRBD2
clone size: NA

CDR3 DNA: TGTGCCAGCAGCTTAGCAATAATACTAGCGGGAGCGCCCTACGAGCAGTACTTC
CDR3 protein: CASSLAIILAGAPYEQYF
V gene: TRBV7-8
J gene: TRBJ2-7
D gene: TRBD2
clone size: NA

CDR3 DNA: TGTGCCAGCAGCTTTGTACAGGGGCCCAACGAGCAGTACTTC
CDR3 protein: CASSFVQGPNEQYF
V gene: TRBV11-2
J gene: TRBJ2-7
D gene: TRBD1
clone size: NA

CDR3 DNA: TGTGCCAGCAGTTACACAGCGGGAGGACAAGAGACCCAGTACTTC
CDR3 protein: CASSYTAGGQETQYF
V gene: TRBV6-6
J gene: TRBJ2-5
D gene: TRBD2
clone size: NA

CDR3 DNA: TGTGCCTGGGGGGGAGGGTCCCAGCCCCAGCATTTT
CDR3 protein: CAWGGGSQPQHF
V gene: TRBV30
J gene: TRBJ1-5
D gene: NA
clone size: NA

CDR3 DNA: TGCAGCGTGGCGGGACAGGCTAGCAATCAGCCCCAGCATTTT
CDR3 protein: CSVAGQASNQPQHF
V gene: TRBV29-1
J gene: TRBJ1-5
D gene: TRBD1
clone size: NA

CDR3 DNA: TGTGCCAGCAGGAAAAGACAGGCTGGGGCCCAGCCCCAGCATTTT
CDR3 protein: CASRKRQAGAQPQHF
V gene: TRBV28
J gene: TRBJ1-5
D gene: NA
clone size: NA

CDR3 DNA: TGTGCCAGCAGCTTATCAGGGATCGATCAGCCCCAGCATTTT
CDR3 protein: CASSLSGIDQPQHF
V gene: TRBV7-3
J gene: TRBJ1-5
D gene: NA
clone size: NA

CDR3 DNA: TGTGCCAGCAGTTTGGGACAGGGGGCAAGGGAGCAGTACTTC
CDR3 protein: CASSLGQGAREQYF
V gene: TRBV28
J gene: TRBJ2-7
D gene: TRBD1
clone size: NA

CDR3 DNA: TGTGCCACCAGCAGAGATAATCCCCTAGCGGGGAGGGTAGATACGCAGTATTTT
CDR3 protein: CATSRDNPLAGRVDTQYF
V gene: TRBV15
J gene: TRBJ2-3
D gene: TRBD2
clone size: once

CDR3 DNA: TGTGCCAGCGCCAAACAGGCTCAGCCCCAGCATTTT
CDR3 protein: CASAKQAQPQHF
V gene: TRBV19
J gene: TRBJ1-5
D gene: NA
clone size: once

CDR3 DNA: TGTGCCAGCAGTGAGAACAGGGACACAGATACGCAGTATTTT
CDR3 protein: CASSENRDTDTQYF
V gene: TRBV25-1
J gene: TRBJ2-3
D gene: NA
clone size: NA

CDR3 DNA: TGCGCCAGCAGCCAGGCGGGGACAGATACGCAGTATTTT
CDR3 protein: CASSQAGTDTQYF
V gene: TRBV4-3
J gene: TRBJ2-3
D gene: NA
clone size: NA

CDR3 DNA: TGTGCCAGCAGCTCCGACAGGGGGAGTTATGAAAAACTGTTTTTT
CDR3 protein: CASSSDRGSYEKLFF
V gene: TRBV7-2
J gene: TRBJ1-4
D gene: TRBD1
clone size: once

CDR3 DNA: TGCGCCAGCAGCCAGGCCCTCGGGGGGGGCGTGATGTTCAACGAGCAGTACTTC
CDR3 protein: CASSQALGGGVMFNEQYF
V gene: TRBV4-1
J gene: TRBJ2-7
D gene: TRBD2
clone size: NA

CDR3 DNA: TGCGCCAGCAGCTATGAAGCACAGGGTGACTATGGCTACACCTTC
CDR3 protein: CASSYEAQGDYGYTF
V gene: TRBV5-1
J gene: TRBJ1-2
D gene: NA
clone size: NA

CDR3 DNA: TGTGCCAGCAGCTTAGGAACAGGGGACACAGATACGCAGTATTTT
CDR3 protein: CASSLGTGDTDTQYF
V gene: TRBV7-9
J gene: TRBJ2-3
D gene: TRBD1
clone size: NA

CDR3 DNA: TGTGCCAGCAGACCGCGGCAGGGCAGGGGAAAGGAGACCCAGTACTTC
CDR3 protein: CASRPRQGRGKETQYF
V gene: TRBV28
J gene: TRBJ2-5
D gene: NA
clone size: NA

CDR3 DNA: TGTGCCACCAGCACTCCGGGACTAGCGGGAGTCTACGAGCAGTACTTC
CDR3 protein: CATSTPGLAGVYEQYF
V gene: TRBV15
J gene: TRBJ2-7
D gene: TRBD2
clone size: NA

CDR3 DNA: TGTGCCAGCAGTCCGGCGGTAAACACTGAAGCTTTCTTT
CDR3 protein: CASSPAVNTEAFF
V gene: TRBV2
J gene: TRBJ1-1
D gene: NA
clone size: NA

CDR3 DNA: TGCAGCGTTTCTGACAGGGGTCGCAATCAGCCCCAGCATTTT
CDR3 protein: CSVSDRGRNQPQHF
V gene: TRBV29-1
J gene: TRBJ1-5
D gene: TRBD1
clone size: NA

CDR3 DNA: TGTGCCAGCAGCGTCGGACAGAACTACGAGCAGTACTTC
CDR3 protein: CASSVGQNYEQYF
V gene: TRBV9
J gene: TRBJ2-7
D gene: NA
clone size: NA

CDR3 DNA: TGTGCCAGCAGCCCCGGCCAGGTCTACGAGCAGTACTTC
CDR3 protein: CASSPGQVYEQYF
V gene: TRBV28
J gene: TRBJ2-7
D gene: NA
clone size: NA

CDR3 DNA: TGTGCCGGAGGGCTAGCGGGAGACCGAGAGACCCAGTACTTC
CDR3 protein: CAGGLAGDRETQYF
V gene: TRBV30
J gene: TRBJ2-5
D gene: TRBD2
clone size: NA

CDR3 DNA: TGTGCCAGCAGCTCCCTTGGGGCTAGCGGGGGAGATACGCAGTATTTT
CDR3 protein: CASSSLGASGGDTQYF
V gene: TRBV7-3
J gene: TRBJ2-3
D gene: TRBD2
clone size: NA

CDR3 DNA: TGTGCCAGCAGGGGCGGACAGGGGGCGGATGGCTACACCTTC
CDR3 protein: CASRGGQGADGYTF
V gene: TRBV6-6
J gene: TRBJ1-2
D gene: TRBD1
clone size: NA

CDR3 DNA: TGTGCCAGCAGTGGCCACTTCGCGGGAGCTTCCTACGAGCAGTACTTC
CDR3 protein: CASSGHFAGASYEQYF
V gene: TRBV2
J gene: TRBJ2-7
D gene: TRBD2
clone size: NA

CDR3 DNA: TGCGCCAGCAGGCAATCACTCGGCTATGGCTACACCTTC
CDR3 protein: CASRQSLGYGYTF
V gene: TRBV4-1
J gene: TRBJ1-2
D gene: NA
clone size: once

CDR3 DNA: TGTGCCACCAGCAGACCCAACACGGGCCACCGGGACAGGGGGCCAAGGTCTTCTGAAAAACTGTTTTTT
CDR3 protein: CATSRPNTGHRDRGPRSSEKLFF
V gene: TRBV15
J gene: TRBJ1-4
D gene: TRBD1
clone size: few

CDR3 DNA: TGCGCCAGCAGTTTACAGGTTAACGGCGGGGAGCTGTTTTTT
CDR3 protein: CASSLQVNGGELFF
V gene: TRBV5-1
J gene: TRBJ2-2
D gene: NA
clone size: NA

CDR3 DNA: TGTGCCAGCACGACGGGACTGAACTATGGCTACACCTTC
CDR3 protein: CASTTGLNYGYTF
V gene: TRBV6-5
J gene: TRBJ1-2
D gene: NA
clone size: NA

CDR3 DNA: TGTGCCAGCAGTAGCGGGAGGATCTCCTACAATGAGCAGTTCTTC
CDR3 protein: CASSSGRISYNEQFF
V gene: TRBV6-1
J gene: TRBJ2-1
D gene: TRBD2
clone size: NA

CDR3 DNA: TGCAGCGTTGAGCAGGGGGCCGGGGAGACCCAGTACTTC
CDR3 protein: CSVEQGAGETQYF
V gene: TRBV29-1
J gene: TRBJ2-5
D gene: TRBD1
clone size: NA

CDR3 DNA: TGTGCCACTCAGACTCCGGGGTACCGTTATGGCTACACCTTC
CDR3 protein: CATQTPGYRYGYTF
V gene: TRBV19
J gene: TRBJ1-2
D gene: NA
clone size: NA

CDR3 DNA: TGTGCCATCAGGATACAGGGATCTGGAAACACCATATATTTT
CDR3 protein: CAIRIQGSGNTIYF
V gene: TRBV10-3
J gene: TRBJ1-3
D gene: NA
clone size: NA

CDR3 DNA: TGTGCCAGCAGCTCCTCCATTGGGGAGCGTGGAAACACCATATATTTT
CDR3 protein: CASSSSIGERGNTIYF
V gene: TRBV7-8
J gene: TRBJ1-3
D gene: NA
clone size: NA

CDR3 DNA: TGTGCCAGCAGCCCCCGAGCGGGAGGAAACTATGGCTACACCTTC
CDR3 protein: CASSPRAGGNYGYTF
V gene: TRBV9
J gene: TRBJ1-2
D gene: NA
clone size: NA

CDR3 DNA: TGTGCCAGCAGCCTGGGACAGGGTGGTGGCTACACCTTC
CDR3 protein: CASSLGQGGGYTF
V gene: TRBV7-2
J gene: TRBJ1-2
D gene: TRBD1
clone size: NA

CDR3 DNA: TGTGCCAGCAGTATCCGGACTAGCGGGAGGCATCGTGAGCAGTTCTTC
CDR3 protein: CASSIRTSGRHREQFF
V gene: TRBV28
J gene: TRBJ2-1
D gene: TRBD2
clone size: NA

CDR3 DNA: TGTGCCAGCGCCCCTGCACCCAGGGCTGGGGCCAACGTCCTGACTTTC
CDR3 protein: CASAPAPRAGANVLTF
V gene: TRBV19
J gene: TRBJ2-6
D gene: NA
clone size: NA

CDR3 DNA: TGCAGCGCCATACTTATAACTGGGACAGGGGAGGTAGAGCAGTACTTC
CDR3 protein: CSAILITGTGEVEQYF
V gene: TRBV29-1
J gene: TRBJ2-7
D gene: TRBD1
clone size: NA

CDR3 DNA: TGTGCCATAACCGATAGCAGGGGGCCGGGTGGCTACACCTTC
CDR3 protein: CAITDSRGPGGYTF
V gene: TRBV7-2
J gene: TRBJ1-2
D gene: TRBD1
clone size: NA

CDR3 DNA: TGTGCCAGCAGCTTTACCCAGGGAACCCAGTACTTC
CDR3 protein: CASSFTQGTQYF
V gene: TRBV7-6
J gene: TRBJ2-5
D gene: NA
clone size: NA

CDR3 DNA: TGCGCCAGCAGCTTTCGGGGAACAGGGAACTCTGGAAACACCATATATTTT
CDR3 protein: CASSFRGTGNSGNTIYF
V gene: TRBV5-1
J gene: TRBJ1-3
D gene: NA
clone size: NA

CDR3 DNA: TGTGCCAGCAGTCCGGGACAGGATCTCCGCTACGAGCAGTACTTC
CDR3 protein: CASSPGQDLRYEQYF
V gene: TRBV27
J gene: TRBJ2-7
D gene: TRBD1
clone size: NA

CDR3 DNA: TGTGCCAGCAGTTACTCAAGCGGGAGGCCCGGGGAGCTGTTTTTT
CDR3 protein: CASSYSSGRPGELFF
V gene: TRBV6-5
J gene: TRBJ2-2
D gene: TRBD2
clone size: NA

CDR3 DNA: TGTGCCAGCAGTCGCCGGAGGGGCACTGAAGCTTTCTTT
CDR3 protein: CASSRRRGTEAFF
V gene: TRBV28
J gene: TRBJ1-1
D gene: NA
clone size: NA

CDR3 DNA: TGCGCCAGCAGCCCCTACACGGCCAGGGCGAACACTGAAGCTTTCTTT
CDR3 protein: CASSPYTARANTEAFF
V gene: TRBV4-1
J gene: TRBJ1-1
D gene: NA
clone size: NA

CDR3 DNA: TGCGCCAGCAGCCCACTAGCGGGGCCTTACAATGAGCAGTTCTTC
CDR3 protein: CASSPLAGPYNEQFF
V gene: TRBV4-3
J gene: TRBJ2-1
D gene: TRBD2
clone size: NA

CDR3 DNA: TGTGCCAGCAGCTTAGTTAGCGGGAGCACAGATACGCAGTATTTT
CDR3 protein: CASSLVSGSTDTQYF
V gene: TRBV7-2
J gene: TRBJ2-3
D gene: TRBD2
clone size: NA

CDR3 DNA: TGTGCCAGCAGTGAGAAGGAGGGGGCTTACGAGCAGTACTTC
CDR3 protein: CASSEKEGAYEQYF
V gene: TRBV2
J gene: TRBJ2-7
D gene: NA
clone size: NA

CDR3 DNA: TGTGCCAGCAGTTTATCCGGGACAGGGCGCGCGGTCTATGGCTACACCTTC
CDR3 protein: CASSLSGTGRAVYGYTF
V gene: TRBV27
J gene: TRBJ1-2
D gene: TRBD1
clone size: NA

CDR3 DNA: TGTGCCAGCAGCCCCCTTCCGGGACAGGGGTTTGGGGAGCAGTACTTC
CDR3 protein: CASSPLPGQGFGEQYF
V gene: TRBV7-3
J gene: TRBJ2-7
D gene: TRBD1
clone size: NA

CDR3 DNA: TGTGCCAGCAGCCACTCCGGGGTGAACACTGAAGCTTTCTTT
CDR3 protein: CASSHSGVNTEAFF
V gene: TRBV14
J gene: TRBJ1-1
D gene: NA
clone size: once

CDR3 DNA: TGTGCTAGTGGTTTGGGTCATGGAGGGAGACCCTCCTCTGGAAACACCATATATTTT
CDR3 protein: CASGLGHGGRPSSGNTIYF
V gene: TRBV12-5
J gene: TRBJ1-3
D gene: NA
clone size: NA